This T cell receptor beta chain was sequenced during a study of OX40 agonist ivuxolimab in advanced cancers. The CDR3 covers 16 residues. J lost 2 bases, V lost 6 bases, and 9 bases had no gene match. CDR1 is SNHLY and CDR2 is FYNNEI in the germline V gene. The assay was immunoSEQ multiplex PCR, and TCRdb's table has in-frame clones only and misses some. The repertoire holds over 50,000 clones, about 82% seen once, with less than 5% in the top ten. This chain joins TRBV2 and TRBJ2-2, with TRBD2 matching over 7 bases. This clonotype was obtained from an adult with an advanced solid tumor such as melanoma, head and neck, liver or kidney cancer. Material: CD4+ or CD8+ T cells sorted from blood, obtained in a trial of the OX40 agonist ivuxolimab. CDR3 nucleotide sequence: TGTGCCAGCAGGGGGGGAGCGGGGACTAACACCGGGGAGCTGTTTTTT. The encoded protein is CASRGGAGTNTGELFF.